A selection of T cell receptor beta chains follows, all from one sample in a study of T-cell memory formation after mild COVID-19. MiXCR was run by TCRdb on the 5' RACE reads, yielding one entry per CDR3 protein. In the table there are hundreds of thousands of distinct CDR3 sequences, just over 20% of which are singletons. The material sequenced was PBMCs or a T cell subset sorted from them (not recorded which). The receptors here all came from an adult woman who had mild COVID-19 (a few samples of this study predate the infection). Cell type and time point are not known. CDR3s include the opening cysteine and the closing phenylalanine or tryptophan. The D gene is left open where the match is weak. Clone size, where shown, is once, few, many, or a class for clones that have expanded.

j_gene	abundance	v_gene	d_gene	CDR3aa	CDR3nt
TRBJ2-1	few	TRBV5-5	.	CASSLDQGGNEQFF	TGTGCCAGCAGCTTAGACCAAGGGGGCAATGAGCAGTTCTTC
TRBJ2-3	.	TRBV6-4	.	CASSDDGGTDTQYF	TGTGCCAGCAGTGACGACGGGGGAACAGATACGCAGTATTTT
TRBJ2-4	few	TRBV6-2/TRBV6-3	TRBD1	CAVGTVAKNIQYF	TGTGCTGTGGGGACAGTGGCCAAAAACATTCAGTACTTC
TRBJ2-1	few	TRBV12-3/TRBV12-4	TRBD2	CASKPGGYNEQFF	TGTGCCAGCAAACCGGGAGGTTACAATGAGCAGTTCTTC
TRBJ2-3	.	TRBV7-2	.	CASSLIAFSSGDTQYF	TGTGCCAGCAGCTTAATAGCTTTTAGCTCCGGAGATACGCAGTATTTT
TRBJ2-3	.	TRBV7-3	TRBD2	CASSNQAGATTDTQYF	TGTGCCAGCAGCAACCAAGCGGGGGCGACCACAGATACGCAGTATTTT
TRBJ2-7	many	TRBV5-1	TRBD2	CASSFVSGGASVGPYEQYF	TGCGCCAGCAGCTTCGTAAGCGGGGGGGCCTCGGTCGGTCCCTACGAGCAGTACTTC
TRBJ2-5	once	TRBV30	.	CAWSVRVGETQYF	TGTGCCTGGAGTGTTAGGGTCGGGGAGACCCAGTACTTC
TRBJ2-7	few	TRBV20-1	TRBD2	CSAIRGLASYEQYF	TGCAGTGCCATCCGCGGACTAGCCTCCTACGAGCAGTACTTC
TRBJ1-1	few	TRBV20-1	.	CSASREGTEAFF	TGCAGTGCTAGTCGGGAGGGCACTGAAGCTTTCTTT
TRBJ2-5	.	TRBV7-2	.	CASSSSPTGKEETQYF	TGTGCCAGCAGCTCAAGTCCAACAGGGAAGGAGGAGACCCAGTACTTC
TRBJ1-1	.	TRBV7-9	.	CASSSGFVEAFF	TGTGCCAGCAGCTCCGGTTTTGTTGAAGCTTTCTTT
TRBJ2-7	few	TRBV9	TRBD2	CASSPRLAGTVHEQYF	TGTGCCAGCAGCCCTCGACTAGCGGGGACCGTCCACGAGCAGTACTTC
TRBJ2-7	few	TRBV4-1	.	CASSQGVGGYEQYF	TGCGCCAGCAGCCAAGGGGTGGGCGGCTACGAGCAGTACTTC
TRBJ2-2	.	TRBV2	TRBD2	CAKGTSGTGELFF	TGTGCCAAAGGGACTAGCGGCACCGGGGAGCTGTTTTTT
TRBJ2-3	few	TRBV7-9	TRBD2	CASSLGTSGGAADTQYF	TGTGCCAGCAGCTTAGGGACTAGCGGGGGGGCCGCCGATACGCAGTATTTT
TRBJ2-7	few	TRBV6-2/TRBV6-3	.	CASRTGHSYEQYF	TGTGCCAGCAGGACAGGCCATTCCTACGAGCAGTACTTC
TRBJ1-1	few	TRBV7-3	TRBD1	CASRITGGATEAFF	TGTGCCAGCAGGATTACAGGGGGCGCAACTGAAGCTTTCTTT
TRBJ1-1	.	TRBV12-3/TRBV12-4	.	CASSLFGGEGDTEAFF	TGTGCCAGCAGTTTATTCGGGGGCGAGGGGGACACTGAAGCTTTCTTT
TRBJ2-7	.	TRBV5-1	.	CASSLNRRSYEQYF	TGCGCCAGCAGCTTAAACAGGAGGTCCTACGAGCAGTACTTC
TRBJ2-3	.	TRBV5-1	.	CASSPPADTQYF	TGCGCCAGCAGCCCACCTGCAGATACGCAGTATTTT
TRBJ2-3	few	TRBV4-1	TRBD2	CASSQEGRGGTTDTQYF	TGCGCCAGCAGCCAAGAAGGTCGGGGGGGTACCACAGATACGCAGTATTTT
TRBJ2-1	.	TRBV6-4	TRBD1	CASSIRDRGPNEQFF	TGTGCCAGCAGTATCCGGGACAGGGGCCCCAATGAGCAGTTCTTC
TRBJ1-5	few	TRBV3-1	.	CASSQDRARPAQHF	TGTGCCAGCAGCCAAGATCGCGCACGGCCGGCCCAGCATTTT
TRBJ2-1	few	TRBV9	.	CASSGIELFF	TGTGCCAGCAGCGGGATCGAGCTCTTCTTC
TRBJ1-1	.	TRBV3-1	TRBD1	CASSQDLPGQGLNTEAFF	TGTGCCAGCAGCCAGGATTTACCGGGACAGGGGTTGAACACTGAAGCTTTCTTT
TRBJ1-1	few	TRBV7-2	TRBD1	CASSFRGTGMNTEAFF	TGTGCCAGCAGCTTTCGGGGGACAGGGATGAACACTGAAGCTTTCTTT
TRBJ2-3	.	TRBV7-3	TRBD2	CASSWGRAKGDTQYF	TGTGCCAGCTCTTGGGGGAGGGCCAAGGGAGATACGCAGTATTTT
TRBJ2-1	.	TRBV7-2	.	CASSPDSLVYNEQFF	TGTGCCAGCAGCCCGGACTCCCTCGTTTACAATGAGCAGTTCTTC
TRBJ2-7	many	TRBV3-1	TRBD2	CASSLRPTSGSYEQYF	TGTGCCAGCAGCCTACGCCCGACTAGCGGGAGCTACGAGCAGTACTTC